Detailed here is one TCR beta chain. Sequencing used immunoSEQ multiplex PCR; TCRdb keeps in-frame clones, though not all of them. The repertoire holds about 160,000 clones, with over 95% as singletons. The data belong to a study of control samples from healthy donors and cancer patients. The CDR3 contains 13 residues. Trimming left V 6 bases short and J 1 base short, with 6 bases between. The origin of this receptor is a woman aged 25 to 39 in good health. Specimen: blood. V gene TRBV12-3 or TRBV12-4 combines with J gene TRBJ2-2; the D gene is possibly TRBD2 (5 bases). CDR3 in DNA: TGTGCCAGCAGACTAGAGAACACCGGGGAGCTGTTTTTT. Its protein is CASRLENTGELFF.